This is a list of T cell receptor beta chains from one sample in a study of cytomegalovirus exposure and HLA in healthy donors. TCRdb keeps only in-frame clones here, not all; method: immunoSEQ multiplex PCR. The listing records about 200,000 clones. Sequenced input: PBMCs. The receptors were sampled from a girl aged 2 to 10 in good health and CMV-seropositive. Each CDR3 is given with its conserved first and last residue. The D gene is left open where the match is weak.

D gene	V gene	J gene	CDR3 DNA	CDR3 protein
-	TRBV6-4	TRBJ1-2	TGTGCCAGCAGTGACTCACGGGGTGGCTACACCTTC	CASSDSRGGYTF
-	TRBV5-1	TRBJ2-5	TGCGCCAGCAGACGTGACAGCCAAGAGACCCAGTACTTC	CASRRDSQETQYF
TRBD1	TRBV10-3	TRBJ1-2	TGTGCTCTTACAGGTTGGGGGACAGGGCCCTACTTTAATGGCTACACCTTC	CALTGWGTGPYFNGYTF
TRBD1	TRBV19	TRBJ1-2	TGTGCCAGTCGCCGGGACAGAGCTAACTATGGCTACACCTTC	CASRRDRANYGYTF
-	TRBV13	TRBJ2-7	TGTGCCAGCAGCTCGGGACAATCGATAAGCTACGAGCAGTACTTC	CASSSGQSISYEQYF
TRBD2	TRBV7-4	TRBJ2-3	TGTGCCAGCAGATCTACTTGGTCTCTTCGACTAGCGGGAGCGGATACGCAGTATTTT	CASRSTWSLRLAGADTQYF
TRBD2	TRBV5-1	TRBJ2-1	TGCGCCAGCAGCTTGGCCTCTAGCGGGAGGGCCAGTGAGCAGTTCTTC	CASSLASSGRASEQFF
TRBD1	TRBV7-8	TRBJ2-7	TGTGCCAGCAGCATTACTGACAGGGACTACGAGCAGTACTTC	CASSITDRDYEQYF
-	TRBV7-9	TRBJ1-5	TGTGCCAGCAGCTTAGCATACGGTTATCACGATCAGCCCCAGCATTTT	CASSLAYGYHDQPQHF
-	TRBV27	TRBJ1-5	TGTGCCAGCAGTTTCTTGGACTCTTTGGGCAATCAGCCCCAGCATTTT	CASSFLDSLGNQPQHF
-	TRBV7-3	TRBJ2-3	TGTGCCAGCAGCTTTCAGGGTGCAGATACGCAGTATTTT	CASSFQGADTQYF
-	TRBV7-2	TRBJ1-2	TGTGCCAGCACCAAACAGAACTATGGCTACACCTTC	CASTKQNYGYTF
-	TRBV27	TRBJ2-4	TGTGCCAGCAGTTTCACAGACCAAAACATTCAGTACTTC	CASSFTDQNIQYF
TRBD1	TRBV6-1	TRBJ1-2	TGTGCCAGTCTACAGGGGGCACTTGGCTACACCTTC	CASLQGALGYTF
TRBD2	TRBV28	TRBJ2-7	TGTGCCAGCAGTTTCGCGGGACTAGGGACCGAGCAGTACTTC	CASSFAGLGTEQYF
TRBD2	TRBV11-2	TRBJ2-5	TGTGCCAGCAGTGGGCTGGTCCGGGAGGCCCAGTACTTC	CASSGLVREAQYF
-	TRBV7-2	TRBJ1-2	TGTGCCAGCAGCTTAGAGGACAGAGGCTATGGCTACACCTTC	CASSLEDRGYGYTF
TRBD2	TRBV6-5	TRBJ2-1	TGTGCCAGCAGTTACTTATCGGGACTAGTGGAGTTCTTC	CASSYLSGLVEFF
TRBD2	TRBV6-1	TRBJ2-1	TGTGCCAGCAGAGGACTAGCGGGAGGGAGTGAGCAGTTCTTC	CASRGLAGGSEQFF
TRBD2	TRBV4-2	TRBJ2-3	TGTGCCAGCAGCCAAGCAGCGCGGGAGGGCACAGATACGCAGTATTTT	CASSQAAREGTDTQYF
-	TRBV19	TRBJ2-7	TGTGCCAGTAGTTCCGAGGGGGGGGCCTACGAGCAGTACTTC	CASSSEGGAYEQYF
-	TRBV11-2	TRBJ2-3	TGTGCCAGCAGCTTAAGCCGAGGAATCGGCACAGATACGCAGTATTTT	CASSLSRGIGTDTQYF
-	TRBV28	TRBJ1-2	TGTGCCAGCAGTTCAGAGACAGCTACTAACTATGGCTACACCTTC	CASSSETATNYGYTF
TRBD2	TRBV6-6	TRBJ2-3	TGTGCCACAGGGACTAGCGGGAGAAGTGGTACAGATACGCAGTATTTT	CATGTSGRSGTDTQYF
TRBD1	TRBV14	TRBJ1-4	TGTGCCAGCAGCCACCCGGGACAGGGTTTTGAAAAACTGTTTTTT	CASSHPGQGFEKLFF
-	TRBV27	TRBJ1-4	TGTGCCAGCAGTCGTATTTTTCGGGGTGAAAAACTGTTTTTT	CASSRIFRGEKLFF
-	TRBV28	TRBJ1-5	TGTGCCAGCAGCCATATGGGGGGGGAAGATCAGCCCCAGCATTTT	CASSHMGGEDQPQHF
TRBD1	TRBV11-2	TRBJ1-2	TGTGCCAGCAGCTTTGCGGCAGGGGGGATGAATGGCTACACCTTC	CASSFAAGGMNGYTF
-	TRBV19	TRBJ2-4	TGTGCCAGTAGTATTACAGGTTTCGTTGCCAAAAACATTCAGTACTTC	CASSITGFVAKNIQYF
TRBD1	TRBV28	TRBJ2-2	TGTGCCAGCAGTTTAGGGACAGCCAACACCGGGGAGCTGTTTTTT	CASSLGTANTGELFF
TRBD1	TRBV5-4	TRBJ1-2	TGTGCCAGCAGCCGGGGGACAGTTATTAACTATGGCTACACCTTC	CASSRGTVINYGYTF
-	TRBV28	TRBJ1-1	TGTGCCAGCAGTTTGCCTGTGGAGAACACTGAGGCTTTCTTT	CASSLPVENTEAFF
TRBD2	TRBV28	TRBJ2-5	TGTGCCAGCAATCGAAAGGCGGGAGGGAGGGAAGAGACCCAGTACTTC	CASNRKAGGREETQYF
-	TRBV9	TRBJ2-7	TGTGCCAGCAGCGGCGGGACTCTGTACGAGCAGTACTTC	CASSGGTLYEQYF
-	TRBV29-1	TRBJ2-7	TGCAGCGTTGGATCAACGGCAGGTTCCGTCGAGCAGTACTTC	CSVGSTAGSVEQYF
-	TRBV9	TRBJ2-2	TGTGCCAGCAGCGTAGGGGGGCTAGTAGAACACGGGGAGCTGTTTTTT	CASSVGGLVEHGELFF
-	TRBV14	TRBJ2-6	TGTGCCAGCAGCCAGGGCACGACAGGGACTAGACTCTCTGGGGCCAACGTCCTGACTTTC	CASSQGTTGTRLSGANVLTF
-	TRBV29-1	TRBJ1-2	TGCAGCGTTGAAGGGGGCTCAGGGAGGGATGGCTACACCTTC	CSVEGGSGRDGYTF
-	TRBV2	TRBJ2-2	TGTGCCAGCCTAATAACAGGGAAATATTACACCGGGGAGCTGTTTTTT	CASLITGKYYTGELFF
TRBD1	TRBV7-6	TRBJ2-3	TGTGCCAGCAGCTTAGTGGGACAGGGGGCGCTGGGAGATACGCAGTATTTT	CASSLVGQGALGDTQYF
-	TRBV28	TRBJ1-4	TGTGCCAGCAGCGACTCGGGGTTGGGTGAAAAACTGTTTTTT	CASSDSGLGEKLFF
TRBD1	TRBV7-9	TRBJ1-4	TGTGCCAGCAGCTCCAGACAGGGGCCTGAAAAACTGTTTTTT	CASSSRQGPEKLFF